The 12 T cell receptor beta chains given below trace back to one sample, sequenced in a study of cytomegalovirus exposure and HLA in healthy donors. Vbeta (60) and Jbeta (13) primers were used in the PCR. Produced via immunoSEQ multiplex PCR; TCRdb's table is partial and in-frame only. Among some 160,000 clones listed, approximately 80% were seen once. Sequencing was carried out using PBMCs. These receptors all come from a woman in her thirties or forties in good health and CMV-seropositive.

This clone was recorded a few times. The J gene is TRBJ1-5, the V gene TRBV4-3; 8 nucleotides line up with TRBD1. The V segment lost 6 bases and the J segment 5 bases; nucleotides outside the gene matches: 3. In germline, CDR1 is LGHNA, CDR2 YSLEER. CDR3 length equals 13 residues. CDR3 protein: CASSLDRDQPQHF. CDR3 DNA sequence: TGCGCCAGCAGTCTGGACAGGGATCAGCCCCAGCATTTT.

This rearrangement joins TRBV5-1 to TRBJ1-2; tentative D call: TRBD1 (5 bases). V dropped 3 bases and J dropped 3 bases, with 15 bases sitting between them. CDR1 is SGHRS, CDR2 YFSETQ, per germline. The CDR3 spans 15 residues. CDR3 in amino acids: CASSSDRPGYYGYTF. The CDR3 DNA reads TGCGCCAGCAGCTCGGACCGACCAGGGTACTATGGCTACACCTTC.

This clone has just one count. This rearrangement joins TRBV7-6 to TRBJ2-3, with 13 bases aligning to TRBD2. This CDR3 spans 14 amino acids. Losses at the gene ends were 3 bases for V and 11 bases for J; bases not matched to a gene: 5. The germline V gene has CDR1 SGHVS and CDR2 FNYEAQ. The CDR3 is CASSLGRLAGGQYF. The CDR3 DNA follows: TGTGCCAGCAGCTTGGGTCGACTAGCGGGAGGGCAGTATTTT.

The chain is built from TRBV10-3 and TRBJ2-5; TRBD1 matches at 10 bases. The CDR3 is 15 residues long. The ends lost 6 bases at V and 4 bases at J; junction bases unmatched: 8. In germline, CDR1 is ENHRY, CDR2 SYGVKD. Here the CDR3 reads CAIREGTGARETQYF. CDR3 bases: TGTGCCATCAGGGAGGGGACAGGGGCACGAGAGACCCAGTACTTC.

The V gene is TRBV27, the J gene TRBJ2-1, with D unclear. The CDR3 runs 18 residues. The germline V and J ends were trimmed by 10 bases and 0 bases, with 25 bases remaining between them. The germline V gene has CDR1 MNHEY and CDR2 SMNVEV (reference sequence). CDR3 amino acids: CATHSGNQRSRSYNEQFF. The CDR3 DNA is TGTGCCACCCACAGTGGCAATCAACGATCACGCTCCTACAATGAGCAGTTCTTC.

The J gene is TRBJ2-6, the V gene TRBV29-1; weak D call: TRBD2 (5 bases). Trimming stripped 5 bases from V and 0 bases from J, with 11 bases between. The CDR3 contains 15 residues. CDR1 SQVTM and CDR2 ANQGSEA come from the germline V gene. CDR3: CSVSGRHSGANVLTF. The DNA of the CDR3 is TGCAGCGTTAGCGGCCGACACTCTGGGGCCAACGTCCTGACTTTC.

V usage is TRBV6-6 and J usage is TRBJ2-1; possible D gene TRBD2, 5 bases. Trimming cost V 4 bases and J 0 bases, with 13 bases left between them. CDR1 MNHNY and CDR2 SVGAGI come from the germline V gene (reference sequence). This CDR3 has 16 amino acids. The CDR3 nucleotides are TGTGCCAGCAGTTCCCTCCGGGGTGGCTCCTACAATGAGCAGTTCTTC. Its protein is CASSSLRGGSYNEQFF.

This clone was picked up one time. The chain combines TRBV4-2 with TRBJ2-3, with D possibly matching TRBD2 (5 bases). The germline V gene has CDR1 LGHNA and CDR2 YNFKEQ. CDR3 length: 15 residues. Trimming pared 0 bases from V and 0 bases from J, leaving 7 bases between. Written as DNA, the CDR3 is TGTGCCAGCAGCCAAGATCCGGGGAGCACAGATACGCAGTATTTT. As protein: CASSQDPGSTDTQYF.

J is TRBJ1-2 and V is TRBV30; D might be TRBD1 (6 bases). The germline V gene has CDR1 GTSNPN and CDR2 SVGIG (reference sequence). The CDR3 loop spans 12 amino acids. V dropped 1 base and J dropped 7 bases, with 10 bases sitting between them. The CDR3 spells CAWSAGAGGYTF. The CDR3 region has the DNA TGTGCCTGGAGTGCAGGGGCTGGTGGCTACACCTTC.

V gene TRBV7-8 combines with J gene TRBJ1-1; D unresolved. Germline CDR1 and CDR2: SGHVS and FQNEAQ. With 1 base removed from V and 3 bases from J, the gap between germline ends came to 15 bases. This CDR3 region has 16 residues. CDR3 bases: TGTGCCAGCAGCTTAGGTGCGGGAGTTGGGTACACTGAAGCTTTCTTT. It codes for CASSLGAGVGYTEAFF. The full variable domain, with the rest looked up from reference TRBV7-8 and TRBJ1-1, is GAGVSQSPRYKVAKRGQDVALRCDPISGHVSLFWYQQALGQGPEFLTYFQNEAQLDKSGLPSDRFFAERPEGSVSTLKIQRTQQEDSAVYLCASSLGAGVGYTEAFFGQGTRLTVV.

The CDR3 sequence is CASSIGTSGSYEQYF. DNA of the CDR3: TGTGCCAGCAGCATAGGGACTAGCGGGAGTTACGAGCAGTACTTC. The rearrangement uses TRBV5-4 and TRBJ2-7; TRBD2 matches at 14 bases. The germline gives CDR1 SGHNT, CDR2 YYREEE (reference sequence). The CDR3 runs to 15 residues. Trimming took 4 bases from V and 4 from J; bases not matched to a gene: 4.

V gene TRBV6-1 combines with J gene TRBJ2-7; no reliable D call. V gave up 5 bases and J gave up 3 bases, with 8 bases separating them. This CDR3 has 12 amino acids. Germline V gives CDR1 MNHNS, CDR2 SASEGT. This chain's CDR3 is CASSLGSYEQYF. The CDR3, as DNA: TGTGCCAGCAGTTTGGGCAGCTACGAGCAGTACTTC.